The rows below give T cell receptor beta chains drawn from one sample of a study of cytomegalovirus exposure and HLA in healthy donors. Clones were read by immunoSEQ multiplex PCR, and TCRdb kept only the in-frame ones, dropping some. The sample consists of approximately 92,000 clones, approximately 70% of them appearing once. Sequenced material: PBMCs. The receptors here all came from a man aged 55 to 69 in good health and CMV-seronegative. The CDR3 runs from the conserved cysteine through the conserved F or W. Each record gives: J gene, clone size, D gene, V gene, CDR3 protein, CDR3 DNA. A D gene is named only where the DNA matches it firmly. Clone size is stated in some rows and not others, as once, few, many or a class when expanded.

j_gene: TRBJ1-4
abundance: NA
d_gene: NA
v_gene: TRBV28
CDR3aa: CASSSSSTGVEKLFF
CDR3nt: TGTGCCAGCAGTTCTTCCTCTACAGGAGTAGAAAAACTGTTTTTT

j_gene: TRBJ2-5
abundance: NA
d_gene: TRBD2
v_gene: TRBV4-1
CDR3aa: CASSQELARAETQYF
CDR3nt: TGCGCCAGCAGCCAGGAACTAGCGAGGGCAGAGACCCAGTACTTC

j_gene: TRBJ2-4
abundance: NA
d_gene: TRBD2
v_gene: TRBV28
CDR3aa: CASSLLAGGPGIQYF
CDR3nt: TGTGCCAGCAGTTTACTAGCGGGAGGGCCGGGCATTCAGTACTTC

j_gene: TRBJ2-1
abundance: once
d_gene: NA
v_gene: TRBV7-2
CDR3aa: CASSLARRSYNEQFF
CDR3nt: TGTGCCAGCAGCTTAGCGCGTCGGTCCTACAATGAGCAGTTCTTC

j_gene: TRBJ2-7
abundance: NA
d_gene: TRBD2
v_gene: TRBV7-8
CDR3aa: CASSLDSYSGRRYEQYF
CDR3nt: TGTGCCAGCAGCTTAGACTCCTATAGCGGGAGGAGATACGAGCAGTACTTC

j_gene: TRBJ2-7
abundance: NA
d_gene: TRBD1
v_gene: TRBV19
CDR3aa: CASSPGQTSYEQYF
CDR3nt: TGTGCCAGTAGCCCGGGACAGACCTCCTACGAGCAGTACTTC

j_gene: TRBJ1-3
abundance: few
d_gene: TRBD1
v_gene: TRBV7-2
CDR3aa: CASSPSGQGAGNTIYF
CDR3nt: TGTGCCAGCAGCCCATCGGGACAGGGAGCGGGAAACACCATATATTTT

j_gene: TRBJ1-1
abundance: NA
d_gene: NA
v_gene: TRBV2
CDR3aa: CASSEAQGGNTEAFF
CDR3nt: TGTGCCAGCAGTGAAGCGCAGGGAGGTAACACTGAAGCTTTCTTT

j_gene: TRBJ2-7
abundance: NA
d_gene: TRBD1
v_gene: TRBV5-6
CDR3aa: CASSPLGQGYDEQYF
CDR3nt: TGTGCCAGCAGCCCACTCGGACAGGGATATGACGAGCAGTACTTC

j_gene: TRBJ2-7
abundance: NA
d_gene: NA
v_gene: TRBV4-1
CDR3aa: CASSQDPAGGGAYEQYF
CDR3nt: TGCGCCAGCAGCCAAGATCCGGCAGGCGGTGGGGCTTACGAGCAGTACTTC

j_gene: TRBJ2-5
abundance: NA
d_gene: NA
v_gene: TRBV2
CDR3aa: CASRRLALVETQYF
CDR3nt: TGTGCCAGCAGACGGTTAGCGTTGGTGGAGACCCAGTACTTC

j_gene: TRBJ2-3
abundance: NA
d_gene: TRBD1
v_gene: TRBV16
CDR3aa: CASSPDRGLDTQYF
CDR3nt: TGTGCCAGCAGCCCAGACAGGGGGCTGGATACGCAGTATTTT

j_gene: TRBJ1-1
abundance: NA
d_gene: NA
v_gene: TRBV7-9
CDR3aa: CASSLGLDTEAFF
CDR3nt: TGTGCCAGCAGCTTAGGACTGGATACTGAAGCTTTCTTT

j_gene: TRBJ2-7
abundance: NA
d_gene: NA
v_gene: TRBV5-1
CDR3aa: CASSLTGTSSYEQYF
CDR3nt: TGCGCCAGCAGCTTAACGGGGACTTCGTCCTACGAGCAGTACTTC

j_gene: TRBJ2-2
abundance: NA
d_gene: NA
v_gene: TRBV11-2
CDR3aa: CASRPVGGAGELFF
CDR3nt: TGTGCCAGCAGGCCCGTAGGGGGGGCCGGGGAGCTGTTTTTT

j_gene: TRBJ2-7
abundance: NA
d_gene: TRBD1
v_gene: TRBV27
CDR3aa: CASSTVQTGLREQYF
CDR3nt: TGTGCCAGCAGTACCGTTCAGACAGGGTTACGGGAGCAGTACTTC

j_gene: TRBJ1-1
abundance: NA
d_gene: TRBD1
v_gene: TRBV29-1
CDR3aa: CSVSGTGGAETEAFF
CDR3nt: TGCAGCGTAAGCGGGACAGGGGGCGCCGAGACTGAAGCTTTCTTT

j_gene: TRBJ2-6
abundance: NA
d_gene: NA
v_gene: TRBV10-3
CDR3aa: CAISESILGRPGANVLTF
CDR3nt: TGTGCCATCAGTGAGTCTATATTGGGGCGGCCTGGGGCCAACGTCCTGACTTTC

j_gene: TRBJ1-3
abundance: few
d_gene: TRBD1
v_gene: TRBV7-2
CDR3aa: CASSYIGTAGNTIYF
CDR3nt: TGTGCCAGCAGCTACATCGGGACAGCTGGAAACACCATATATTTT

j_gene: TRBJ2-3
abundance: few
d_gene: NA
v_gene: TRBV25-1
CDR3aa: CASSGSSTDTQYF
CDR3nt: TGTGCCAGCAGTGGTTCTAGCACAGATACGCAGTATTTT

j_gene: TRBJ2-4
abundance: NA
d_gene: NA
v_gene: TRBV29-1
CDR3aa: CSVDEGVDIQYF
CDR3nt: TGCAGCGTTGACGAGGGCGTAGACATTCAGTACTTC

j_gene: TRBJ1-5
abundance: NA
d_gene: NA
v_gene: TRBV5-6
CDR3aa: CASSLAAGTPDQPQHF
CDR3nt: TGTGCCAGCAGCTTGGCCGCTGGGACACCCGATCAGCCCCAGCATTTT

j_gene: TRBJ2-3
abundance: NA
d_gene: TRBD2
v_gene: TRBV2
CDR3aa: CAMEDGGAADTQYF
CDR3nt: TGTGCCATGGAGGACGGGGGGGCTGCCGATACGCAGTATTTT

j_gene: TRBJ1-1
abundance: NA
d_gene: NA
v_gene: TRBV29-1
CDR3aa: CSAEYGGDTEAFF
CDR3nt: TGCAGCGCGGAATACGGGGGGGACACTGAAGCTTTCTTT

j_gene: TRBJ2-7
abundance: NA
d_gene: TRBD1
v_gene: TRBV5-6
CDR3aa: CASTRGQGVGEQYF
CDR3nt: TGTGCCAGCACCCGAGGTCAGGGGGTTGGCGAGCAGTACTTC

j_gene: TRBJ2-2
abundance: NA
d_gene: NA
v_gene: TRBV6-6
CDR3aa: CASSYEGRDTGELFF
CDR3nt: TGTGCCAGCAGTTACGAGGGTCGAGACACCGGGGAGCTGTTTTTT

j_gene: TRBJ2-1
abundance: NA
d_gene: TRBD2
v_gene: TRBV9
CDR3aa: CASSVTSGGLDEQFF
CDR3nt: TGTGCCAGCAGCGTCACTAGCGGGGGGCTAGATGAGCAGTTCTTC

j_gene: TRBJ2-1
abundance: NA
d_gene: NA
v_gene: TRBV14
CDR3aa: CASSPQAYNEQFF
CDR3nt: TGTGCCAGCAGCCCCCAGGCGTACAATGAGCAGTTCTTC

j_gene: TRBJ2-1
abundance: NA
d_gene: NA
v_gene: TRBV2
CDR3aa: CASSVGDNEQFF
CDR3nt: TGTGCCAGCAGTGTCGGAGACAATGAGCAGTTCTTC

j_gene: TRBJ2-3
abundance: once
d_gene: TRBD2
v_gene: TRBV11-3
CDR3aa: CASSQRESTDTQYF
CDR3nt: TGTGCCAGCAGCCAGCGGGAAAGCACAGATACGCAGTATTTT

j_gene: TRBJ1-2
abundance: few
d_gene: TRBD1
v_gene: TRBV5-1
CDR3aa: CASSMTGERFGYTF
CDR3nt: TGCGCCAGCAGCATGACAGGGGAGCGCTTCGGCTACACCTTC

j_gene: TRBJ1-4
abundance: NA
d_gene: NA
v_gene: TRBV4-3
CDR3aa: CASSQNRGFNEKLFF
CDR3nt: TGCGCCAGCAGCCAAAATAGGGGTTTTAATGAAAAACTGTTTTTT

j_gene: TRBJ2-7
abundance: NA
d_gene: NA
v_gene: TRBV29-1
CDR3aa: CSVEWVGLSYEQYF
CDR3nt: TGCAGCGTTGAGTGGGTGGGCCTATCCTACGAGCAGTACTTC

j_gene: TRBJ2-1
abundance: NA
d_gene: TRBD1
v_gene: TRBV30
CDR3aa: CAWSGGQGAWSSYNEQFF
CDR3nt: TGTGCCTGGAGTGGAGGGCAGGGGGCGTGGAGCTCCTACAATGAGCAGTTCTTC

j_gene: TRBJ2-7
abundance: NA
d_gene: TRBD1
v_gene: TRBV28
CDR3aa: CASSALGQGSYEQYF
CDR3nt: TGTGCCAGCAGTGCCCTAGGACAGGGTTCCTACGAGCAGTACTTC

j_gene: TRBJ1-6
abundance: NA
d_gene: NA
v_gene: TRBV9
CDR3aa: CASSVRQNNSPLHF
CDR3nt: TGTGCCAGCAGCGTAAGACAGAATAATTCACCCCTCCACTTT

j_gene: TRBJ2-5
abundance: NA
d_gene: TRBD2
v_gene: TRBV5-4
CDR3aa: CASSPGGAGDQETQYF
CDR3nt: TGTGCCAGCAGCCCCGGGGGAGCGGGGGACCAAGAGACCCAGTACTTC

j_gene: TRBJ2-3
abundance: NA
d_gene: TRBD2
v_gene: TRBV7-2
CDR3aa: CASSSREWKRDLLTDTQYF
CDR3nt: TGTGCCAGCAGCTCAAGGGAGTGGAAGCGGGATTTGTTGACAGATACGCAGTATTTT

j_gene: TRBJ2-3
abundance: NA
d_gene: NA
v_gene: TRBV9
CDR3aa: CASSVDGEPTDTQYF
CDR3nt: TGTGCCAGCAGCGTAGACGGGGAACCGACAGATACGCAGTATTTT

j_gene: TRBJ1-3
abundance: NA
d_gene: NA
v_gene: TRBV7-9
CDR3aa: CATPGGDSSGNTIYF
CDR3nt: TGTGCCACCCCGGGGGGGGATTCTTCTGGAAACACCATATATTTT

j_gene: TRBJ2-3
abundance: few
d_gene: NA
v_gene: TRBV4-2
CDR3aa: CASSQAITDTQYF
CDR3nt: TGTGCCAGCAGCCAAGCTATCACAGATACGCAGTATTTT

j_gene: TRBJ1-6
abundance: NA
d_gene: TRBD1
v_gene: TRBV7-9
CDR3aa: CASRRGTGDNNSPLHF
CDR3nt: TGTGCCAGCAGACGGGGGACAGGGGATAATAATTCACCCCTCCACTTT

j_gene: TRBJ1-3
abundance: NA
d_gene: NA
v_gene: TRBV6-5
CDR3aa: CASSYSQGSGNTIYF
CDR3nt: TGTGCCAGCAGTTACAGCCAGGGGAGTGGAAACACCATATATTTT